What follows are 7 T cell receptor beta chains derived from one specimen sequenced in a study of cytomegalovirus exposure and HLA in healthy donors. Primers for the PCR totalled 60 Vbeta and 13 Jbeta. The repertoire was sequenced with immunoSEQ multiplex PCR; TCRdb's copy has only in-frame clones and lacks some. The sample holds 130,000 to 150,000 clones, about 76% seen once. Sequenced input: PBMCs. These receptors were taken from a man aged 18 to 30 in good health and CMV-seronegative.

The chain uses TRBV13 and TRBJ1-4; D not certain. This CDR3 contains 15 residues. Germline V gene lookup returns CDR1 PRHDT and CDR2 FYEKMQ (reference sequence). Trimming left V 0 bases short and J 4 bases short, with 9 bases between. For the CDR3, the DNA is TGTGCCAGCAGCTTAGGGGGCAGCCGTAATGAAAAACTGTTTTTT. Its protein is CASSLGGSRNEKLFF.

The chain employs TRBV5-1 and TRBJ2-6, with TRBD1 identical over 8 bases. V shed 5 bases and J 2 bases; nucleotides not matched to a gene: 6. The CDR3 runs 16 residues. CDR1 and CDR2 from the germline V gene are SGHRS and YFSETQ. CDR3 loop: CASRPGQVTGANVLTF. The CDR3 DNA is TGCGCCAGCAGGCCGGGACAGGTCACTGGGGCCAACGTCCTGACTTTC.

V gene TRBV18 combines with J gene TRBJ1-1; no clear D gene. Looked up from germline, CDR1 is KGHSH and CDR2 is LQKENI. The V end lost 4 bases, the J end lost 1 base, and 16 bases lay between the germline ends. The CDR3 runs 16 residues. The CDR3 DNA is TGTGCCAGCTCACGAAGAGATCGGGGAAAGAACACTGAAGCTTTCTTT. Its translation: CASSRRDRGKNTEAFF. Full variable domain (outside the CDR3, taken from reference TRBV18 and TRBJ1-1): NAGVMQNPRHLVRRRGQEARLRCSPMKGHSHVYWYRQLPEEGLKFMVYLQKENIIDESGMPKERFSAEFPKEGPSILRIQQVVRGDSAAYFCASSRRDRGKNTEAFFGQGTRLTVV.

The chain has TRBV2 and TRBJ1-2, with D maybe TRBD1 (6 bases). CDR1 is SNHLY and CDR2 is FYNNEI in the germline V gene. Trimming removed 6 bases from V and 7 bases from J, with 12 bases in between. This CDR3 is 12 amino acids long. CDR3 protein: CASSGGRGGYTF. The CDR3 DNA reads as TGTGCCAGCAGCGGGGGGCGGGGTGGCTACACCTTC.

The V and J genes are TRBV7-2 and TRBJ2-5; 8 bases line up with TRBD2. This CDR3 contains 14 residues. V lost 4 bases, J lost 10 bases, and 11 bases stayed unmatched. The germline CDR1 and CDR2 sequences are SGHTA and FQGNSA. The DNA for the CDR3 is TGTGCCAGCAGCTCAGGACTAGCCTCCGATCACCAGTACTTC. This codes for CASSSGLASDHQYF.

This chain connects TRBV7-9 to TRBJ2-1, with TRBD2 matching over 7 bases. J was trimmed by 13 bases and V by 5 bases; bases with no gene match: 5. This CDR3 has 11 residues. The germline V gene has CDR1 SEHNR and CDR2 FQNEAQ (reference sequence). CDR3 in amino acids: CASSQTSVQFF. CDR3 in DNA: TGTGCCAGCAGCCAAACTAGCGTCCAGTTCTTC. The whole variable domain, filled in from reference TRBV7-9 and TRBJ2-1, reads DTGVSQNPRHKITKRGQNVTFRCDPISEHNRLYWYRQTLGQGPEFLTYFQNEAQLEKSRLLSDRFSAERPKGSFSTLEIQRTEQGDSAMYLCASSQTSVQFFGPGTRLTVL.

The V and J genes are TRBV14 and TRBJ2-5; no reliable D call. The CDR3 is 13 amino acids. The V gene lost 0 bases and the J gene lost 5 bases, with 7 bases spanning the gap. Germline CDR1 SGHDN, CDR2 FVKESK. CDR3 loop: CASSQELVETQYF. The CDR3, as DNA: TGTGCCAGCAGCCAAGAACTCGTGGAGACCCAGTACTTC. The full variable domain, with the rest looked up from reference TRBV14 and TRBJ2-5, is EAGVTQFPSHSVIEKGQTVTLRCDPISGHDNLYWYRRVMGKEIKFLLHFVKESKQDESGMPNNRFLAERTGGTYSTLKVQPAELEDSGVYFCASSQELVETQYFGPGTRLLVL.